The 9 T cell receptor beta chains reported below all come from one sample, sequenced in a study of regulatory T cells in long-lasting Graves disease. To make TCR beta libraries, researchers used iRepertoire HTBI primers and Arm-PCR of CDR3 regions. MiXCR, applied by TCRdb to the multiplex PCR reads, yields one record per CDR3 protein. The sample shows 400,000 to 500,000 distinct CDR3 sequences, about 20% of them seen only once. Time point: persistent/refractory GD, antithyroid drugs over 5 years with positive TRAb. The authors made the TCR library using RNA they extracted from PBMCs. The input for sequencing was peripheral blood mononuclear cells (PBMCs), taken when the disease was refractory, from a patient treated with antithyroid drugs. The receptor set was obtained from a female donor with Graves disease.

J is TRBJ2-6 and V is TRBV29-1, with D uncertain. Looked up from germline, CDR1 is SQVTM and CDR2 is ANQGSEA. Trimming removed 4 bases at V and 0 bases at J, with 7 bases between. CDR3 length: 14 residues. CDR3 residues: CSVGGISGANVLTF. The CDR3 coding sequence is TGCAGCGTTGGCGGAATCTCTGGGGCCAACGTCCTGACTTTC.

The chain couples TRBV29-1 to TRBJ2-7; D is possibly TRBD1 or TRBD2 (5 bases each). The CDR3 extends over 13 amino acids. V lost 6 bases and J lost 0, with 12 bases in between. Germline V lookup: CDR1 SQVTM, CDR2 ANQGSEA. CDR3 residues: CSVLKGTSYEQYF. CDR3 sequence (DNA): TGCAGCGTACTAAAGGGGACCTCCTACGAGCAGTACTTC.

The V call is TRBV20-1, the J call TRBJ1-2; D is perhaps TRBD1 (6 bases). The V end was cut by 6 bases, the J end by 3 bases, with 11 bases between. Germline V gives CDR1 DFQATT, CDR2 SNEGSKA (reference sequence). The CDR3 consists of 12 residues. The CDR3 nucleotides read TGCAGTGCCAAGCGACAGGACTATGGCTACACCTTC. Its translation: CSAKRQDYGYTF.

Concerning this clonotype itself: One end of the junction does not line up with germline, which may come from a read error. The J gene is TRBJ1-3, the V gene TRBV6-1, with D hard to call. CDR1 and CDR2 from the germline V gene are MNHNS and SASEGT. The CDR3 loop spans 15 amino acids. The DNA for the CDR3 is TGTGCCAGCAGTGAAGGCGGGTTCTCTGGAAACACCATGTATTTT. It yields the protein CASSEGGFSGNTMYF.

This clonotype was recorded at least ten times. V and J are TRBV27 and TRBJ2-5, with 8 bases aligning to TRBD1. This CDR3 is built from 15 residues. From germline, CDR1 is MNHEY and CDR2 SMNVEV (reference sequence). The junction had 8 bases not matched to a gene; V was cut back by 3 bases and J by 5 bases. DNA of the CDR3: TGTGCCAGCAGTTTCTTAGGACAGGGAGTGGAGACCCAGTACTTC. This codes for CASSFLGQGVETQYF.

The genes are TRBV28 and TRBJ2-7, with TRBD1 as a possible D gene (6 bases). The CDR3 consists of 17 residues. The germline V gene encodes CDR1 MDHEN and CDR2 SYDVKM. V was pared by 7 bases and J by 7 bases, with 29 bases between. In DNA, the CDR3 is TGTGCCAGCACTACACCCCTGGTTTGGGGGCGCACGGGTGAGCAGTACTTC. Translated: CASTTPLVWGRTGEQYF.

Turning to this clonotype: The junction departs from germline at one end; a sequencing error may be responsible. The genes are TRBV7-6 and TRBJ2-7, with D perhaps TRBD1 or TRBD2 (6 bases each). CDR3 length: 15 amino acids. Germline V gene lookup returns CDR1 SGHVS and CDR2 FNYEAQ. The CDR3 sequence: CASSLAWGQAYEQYF. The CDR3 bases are TGTGCCAGCAGCCTAGCGTGGGGACAAGCGTACGAGCAGTACTTC.

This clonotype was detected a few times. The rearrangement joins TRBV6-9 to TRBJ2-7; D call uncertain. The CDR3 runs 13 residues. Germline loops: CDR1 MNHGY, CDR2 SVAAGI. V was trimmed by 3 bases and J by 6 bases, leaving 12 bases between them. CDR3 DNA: TGTGCCAGCAGTTACTCCCCCAGCAGCGAGCAGTACTTC. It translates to CASSYSPSSEQYF.

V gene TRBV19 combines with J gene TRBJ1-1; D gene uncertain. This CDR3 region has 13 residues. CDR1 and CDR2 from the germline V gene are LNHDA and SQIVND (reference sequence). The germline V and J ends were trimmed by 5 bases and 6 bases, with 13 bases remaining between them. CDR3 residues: CASSPSSRAEAFF. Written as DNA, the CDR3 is TGTGCCAGTAGTCCTTCGTCCCGAGCTGAAGCTTTCTTT.